A selection of T cell receptor beta chains follows, all from one sample in a study of cytomegalovirus exposure and HLA in healthy donors. TCRdb's copy holds only in-frame clones and misses some; the assay was immunoSEQ multiplex PCR. The sample is made up of 80,000 or so clones, and the top ten hold 1% to 1.4% of it. Sequencing was done on a sample of PBMCs. Receptor source: a woman in her 30s in good health and CMV-seronegative. The CDR3 runs from the conserved cysteine through the conserved F or W. Each record gives: V gene, J gene, D gene, CDR3 DNA, CDR3 protein. D genes are given only for firm matches.

TRBV9	TRBJ2-7	TRBD2	TGTGCCAGCAGCGTAGGTGGAGCGGGAGACTACGAGCAGTACTTC	CASSVGGAGDYEQYF
TRBV19	TRBJ1-4	NA	TGTGCCAGTAGTATCGGACCCCCGGAGGCAACTAATGAAAAACTGTTTTTT	CASSIGPPEATNEKLFF
TRBV4-2	TRBJ2-7	TRBD1	TGTGCCAGCAGCCTCCAACCGGGACAGGGCTACGAGCAGTACTTC	CASSLQPGQGYEQYF
TRBV30	TRBJ2-7	TRBD2	TGTGCCTGGAGTAACCATCGGACTAGCGGAGAATACGAGCAGTACTTC	CAWSNHRTSGEYEQYF
TRBV6-1	TRBJ2-7	TRBD1	TGTGCCAGCAGTGGGGCAGGGGGTGCCTACGAGCAGTACTTC	CASSGAGGAYEQYF
TRBV5-4	TRBJ1-1	NA	TGTGCCAGCAGCCCGTCCCTTGATATCCTAACTGAAGCTTTCTTT	CASSPSLDILTEAFF
TRBV7-9	TRBJ2-3	NA	TGTGCCAGCAGTCCTTATGGCGGGGAAGATACGCAGTATTTT	CASSPYGGEDTQYF
TRBV6-1	TRBJ1-2	TRBD1	TGTGCCAGCAGTGAATCGGGGACAGGCGGCTACACCTTC	CASSESGTGGYTF
TRBV18	TRBJ1-1	NA	TGTGCCAGCCTCCAGCCAAACCACGGACAGATGAACACTGAAGCTTTCTTT	CASLQPNHGQMNTEAFF
TRBV25-1	TRBJ2-3	NA	TGTGCCAGCAGTGCGACAGCTAGCACAGATACGCAGTATTTT	CASSATASTDTQYF
TRBV15	TRBJ2-2	NA	TGTGCCACCAGTTCCAGGGTCACCGGGGAGCTGTTTTTT	CATSSRVTGELFF
TRBV30	TRBJ1-1	TRBD1	TGTGCCTGGAGTACGGGACAGGGGGTGAACACTGAAGCTTTCTTT	CAWSTGQGVNTEAFF
TRBV29-1	TRBJ2-7	NA	TGCAGCGTCCGGGACACCACCTACGAGCAGTACTTC	CSVRDTTYEQYF
TRBV29-1	TRBJ1-2	NA	TGCAGCGTTGAAGTCGGGGAATACTATGGCTACACCTTC	CSVEVGEYYGYTF
TRBV5-4	TRBJ2-3	NA	TGTGCCAGCAGCAGGGGCTACACAGATACGCAGTATTTT	CASSRGYTDTQYF
TRBV30	TRBJ2-1	TRBD2	TGTGCTATACGACTAGCGGGAGGGGTCCTCCTCAATGAGCAGTTCTTC	CAIRLAGGVLLNEQFF
TRBV30	TRBJ2-7	NA	TGTGCCTTGGGACAGCGGGACGAGCAGTACTTC	CALGQRDEQYF
TRBV27	TRBJ2-1	NA	TGTGCCAGCAGTTTATCGTCAGGCGCCCGAAGTAATGAGCAGTTCTTC	CASSLSSGARSNEQFF
TRBV7-9	TRBJ2-1	TRBD2	TGTGCCAGCACCCAAGGGGTCGGACTAGCGGACGGGAATGAGCAGTTCTTC	CASTQGVGLADGNEQFF
TRBV6-5	TRBJ1-2	NA	TGTGCCAGCAGAAGAAACAGGGAGACTAACTATGGCTACACCTTC	CASRRNRETNYGYTF
TRBV11-2	TRBJ2-7	TRBD1	TGTGCCAGCAGCTCCCGGGACAGGGTATACGAGCAGTACTTC	CASSSRDRVYEQYF
TRBV19	TRBJ1-2	TRBD1	TGTGCCAGTAGACCGGGACAGAGTAACTATGGCTACACCTTC	CASRPGQSNYGYTF
TRBV5-1	TRBJ2-7	NA	TGCGCCAGCAGCTTGGAGGGGGTCGACGAGCAGTACTTC	CASSLEGVDEQYF
TRBV7-9	TRBJ1-4	TRBD1	TGTGCCAGCAGCTACAGGGGTTCGAATGAAAAACTGTTTTTT	CASSYRGSNEKLFF
TRBV19	TRBJ1-4	NA	TGTGCCAGTAGTATATCCCCCCCTGGTAGGGGCATTGGAAATGAAAAACTGTTTTTT	CASSISPPGRGIGNEKLFF
TRBV18	TRBJ2-7	NA	TGTGCCAGCTCACTAGGACAGACCTACGAGCAGTACTTC	CASSLGQTYEQYF
TRBV4-1	TRBJ2-1	TRBD1	TGCGCCAGCAGCCATTTCCCCAGGGGGAGCTCCTACAATGAGCAGTTCTTC	CASSHFPRGSSYNEQFF
TRBV6-5	TRBJ1-1	NA	TGTGCCAGCAGTCAGGAACCCAGGGGAACTGAAGCTTTCTTT	CASSQEPRGTEAFF
TRBV28	TRBJ2-7	NA	TGTGCCAGCAGTTTGGCTAGGTACAGGGACGAGCAGTACTTC	CASSLARYRDEQYF
TRBV11-2	TRBJ2-7	NA	TGTGCCAGCAGCTTAATCGGACAACGCTCCTACGAGCAGTACTTC	CASSLIGQRSYEQYF
TRBV19	TRBJ2-7	TRBD1	TGTGCCAGTAGCCGGGACAGTACCTACGAGCAGTACTTC	CASSRDSTYEQYF
TRBV5-6	TRBJ1-1	NA	TGTGCCAGCAGCTTAGGGGTCGCTCTCACTGAAGCTTTCTTT	CASSLGVALTEAFF
TRBV18	TRBJ2-4	TRBD1	TGTGCCAGCTCACCACCCACAGGGGATTCCAAAAACATTCAGTACTTC	CASSPPTGDSKNIQYF
TRBV18	TRBJ2-7	NA	TGTGCCAGCTCACCAGTACAGGGCTACGAGCAGTACTTC	CASSPVQGYEQYF
TRBV6-1	TRBJ2-3	TRBD2	TGTGCCAGCAGTGCCCTCCCTGGACTAGCCTACGCGCAGTATTTT	CASSALPGLAYAQYF
TRBV6-4	TRBJ1-1	NA	TGTGCCAGCAGTGAAGGGGGGGGCGCGGACACTGAAGCTTTCTTT	CASSEGGGADTEAFF
TRBV6-1	TRBJ1-3	NA	TGTGCCAGCATGAGGTGGCGTGACTCTGGAAACACCATATATTTT	CASMRWRDSGNTIYF
TRBV7-9	TRBJ1-4	NA	TGTGCCAGCAGCTTAGTAGGACAGAAACTGTTTTTT	CASSLVGQKLFF
TRBV29-1	TRBJ1-1	TRBD1	TGCAGCGTTTACAGGGGGACGAACACTGAAGCTTTCTTT	CSVYRGTNTEAFF
TRBV30	TRBJ2-2	NA	TGTGCCTGGAGTCGGCAGGGGCCCCCCGGGGAGCTGTTTTTT	CAWSRQGPPGELFF
TRBV30	TRBJ2-5	TRBD2	TGTGCCTGGGGACCGGGACTAGCGGGAGTGGGGGAGACCCAGTACTTC	CAWGPGLAGVGETQYF
TRBV9	TRBJ1-1	TRBD1	TGTGCCAGCAGCTCCCGGGACAGGGATTTGGGTGAAGCTTTCTTT	CASSSRDRDLGEAFF
TRBV2	TRBJ2-7	TRBD1	TGTGCCAGCAGTGAACAGGGGGAGTATTACGAGCAGTACTTC	CASSEQGEYYEQYF
TRBV29-1	TRBJ2-1	TRBD2	TGCAGCGTGCCCGCGGGAGGGCCTGTATACAATGAGCAGTTCTTC	CSVPAGGPVYNEQFF
TRBV15	TRBJ1-2	NA	TGTGCCACCAGCAGAGGCCTGGGCGGGGGAGACGGTGGCTACACCTTC	CATSRGLGGGDGGYTF
TRBV5-1	TRBJ1-2	TRBD1	TGCGCCAGCAGCCCGGACAGGGGGATCTATGGCTACACCTTC	CASSPDRGIYGYTF
TRBV5-1	TRBJ1-1	NA	TGCGCCAGCAGCTTGGAGAGCTACACTGAAGCTTTCTTT	CASSLESYTEAFF
TRBV19	TRBJ1-5	NA	TGTGCCAGTAGTAGACAAAGCAATCAGCCCCAGCATTTT	CASSRQSNQPQHF
TRBV19	TRBJ2-2	TRBD2	TGTGCCAGTAGGAGTAGCGGGAGAGATGACACCGGGGAGCTGTTTTTT	CASRSSGRDDTGELFF
TRBV2	TRBJ1-2	NA	TGTGCCAGCAGCCCCAGGGATGGCTACACCTTC	CASSPRDGYTF
TRBV9	TRBJ2-2	TRBD2	TGTGCCAGCAGCGTAGCCTCTACGGGGACTACCACGGGGGAGCTGTTTTTT	CASSVASTGTTTGELFF
TRBV30	TRBJ1-2	NA	TGTGCCTGGAGTTCCGGGGTTGAAGGCTACACCTTC	CAWSSGVEGYTF
TRBV7-9	TRBJ1-2	NA	TGTGCCAGCAGCCCCAGCCGGCAGGGCTATGGCTACACCTTC	CASSPSRQGYGYTF
TRBV2	TRBJ1-2	NA	TGTGCCAGCAGCAGGACACTACAAAACTATGGCTACACCTTC	CASSRTLQNYGYTF
TRBV10-2	TRBJ1-1	TRBD1	TGCGCCAGCAGGCAATACCCGGGACAGGGGAGGATCACTGAAGCTTTCTTT	CASRQYPGQGRITEAFF